This entry lists 16 T cell receptor beta chains sequenced from one sample in a study of cytomegalovirus exposure and HLA in healthy donors. With 60 Vbeta and 13 Jbeta primers, the PCR was carried out. Clones were read by immunoSEQ multiplex PCR, and TCRdb kept only the in-frame ones, dropping some. The sample consists of about 150,000 clones, about three quarters of them appearing once. Sequencing used PBMCs. These receptors were collected from a male donor in good health and CMV-seronegative.

This chain connects TRBV7-2 to TRBJ2-5; D perhaps matches TRBD1 (5 bases). Trimming pared 5 bases from V and 5 bases from J, leaving 18 bases between. Germline values: CDR1 SGHTA, CDR2 FQGNSA. There are 15 residues in the CDR3. The CDR3 here is CASSRLDFPGETQYF. The CDR3, as DNA: TGTGCCAGCAGCCGCTTAGATTTCCCAGGGGAGACCCAGTACTTC.

In the case of this clone: The same CDR3 can be traced to other DNA sequences in this sample. The chain recombines TRBV6-5 with TRBJ2-7, with 9 bases matching TRBD1. Germline V gene data show CDR1 as MNHEY and CDR2 as SVGAGI. The CDR3 loop spans 15 amino acids. V gave up 0 bases and J gave up 2 bases; unmatched junction bases: 2. In nucleotides, the CDR3 is TGTGCCAGCAGTTACTCGACAGGGGGGACCTACGAGCAGTACTTC. It translates to CASSYSTGGTYEQYF.

This chain connects TRBV15 to TRBJ2-7; 7 positions agree with TRBD2. The CDR3 length is 16 residues. The ends lost 0 bases at V and 1 base at J; junction bases unmatched: 6. CDR1 is LNHNV and CDR2 is YYDKDF in the germline V gene (reference sequence). CDR3 DNA sequence: TGTGCCACCAGCAGAGATCGGGGAGCGGGGTCCTACGAGCAGTACTTC. Residues: CATSRDRGAGSYEQYF.

J is TRBJ1-2 and V is TRBV18; 9 bases agree with TRBD1. Losses at the gene ends were 2 bases for V and 2 bases for J; bases not matched to a gene: 12. Germline V CDR1 and CDR2: KGHSH, LQKENI. The CDR3 runs to 18 residues. The CDR3 protein is CASSPSGQGAGGNYGYTF. The CDR3 DNA reads TGTGCCAGCTCACCATCGGGACAGGGCGCCGGCGGGAACTATGGCTACACCTTC.

The chain joins TRBV7-3 to TRBJ2-2, with a tentative D call TRBD1 (7 bases). Germline-derived CDR1 and CDR2 are SGHTA and FQGTGA. The CDR3 loop spans 17 amino acids. Trimming removed 2 bases from V and 7 bases from J, with 20 bases in between. The CDR3 coding sequence is TGTGCCAGCAGCTTACTAACCCGGACAGGAGGGGGCGGGGAGCTGTTTTTT. This sequence encodes CASSLLTRTGGGGELFF. Full variable domain (remainder filled in from reference TRBV7-3 and TRBJ2-2): GAGVSQTPSNKVTEKGKYVELRCDPISGHTALYWYRQSLGQGPEFLIYFQGTGAADDSGLPNDRFFAVRPEGSVSTLKIQRTERGDSAVYLCASSLLTRTGGGGELFFGEGSRLTVL.

The chain links TRBV5-1 to TRBJ1-1; 7 bases fit TRBD1. J lost 4 bases, V lost 4 bases, and 7 bases had no gene match. The germline V gene has CDR1 SGHRS and CDR2 YFSETQ. The CDR3 covers 14 residues. CDR3 in DNA: TGCGCCAGCAGCCTCAACAGGGGAGGCACTGAAGCTTTCTTT. It specifies CASSLNRGGTEAFF.

In its sample, this clone was seen a few times. V is TRBV9 and J is TRBJ2-5; D may be TRBD2 (5 bases). The CDR3 is 15 residues long. V was clipped by 4 bases and J by 2 bases, with 15 bases between them. Germline CDR1 reads SGDLS; CDR2 reads YYNGEE. This CDR3 reads CASSTRPSGQETQYF. Written as DNA, the CDR3 is TGTGCCAGCAGCACACGACCGAGCGGACAAGAGACCCAGTACTTC. Full variable domain (outside the CDR3, taken from reference TRBV9 and TRBJ2-5): DSGVTQTPKHLITATGQRVTLRCSPRSGDLSVYWYQQSLDQGLQFLIQYYNGEERAKGNILERFSAQQFPDLHSELNLSSLELGDSALYFCASSTRPSGQETQYFGPGTRLLVL.

The rearrangement uses TRBV14 and TRBJ2-5, with TRBD2 matching over 8 bases. Unmatched junction bases numbered 7, after V lost 2 bases and J lost 2 bases. In germline, CDR1 is SGHDN, CDR2 FVKESK. The CDR3 length is 16 residues. DNA for the CDR3: TGTGCCAGCAGCCAAACCGGGGGGGCGAGGCAAGAGACCCAGTACTTC. It specifies CASSQTGGARQETQYF.

This clone was observed once. The chain has TRBV7-9 and TRBJ1-5; TRBD1 is a possible D gene (6 bases). This CDR3 comprises 13 residues. V shed 6 bases and J shed 4 bases, with 10 bases lying between them. CDR1 is SEHNR and CDR2 is FQNEAQ in the germline V gene (reference sequence). CDR3 coding DNA: TGTGCCAGCAGTGGGGGCGGGAATCAGCCCCAGCATTTT. This translates into CASSGGGNQPQHF.

Concerning this clone: At one boundary the junction diverges from the germline segment, which might be a read error. The chain links TRBV7-9 to TRBJ2-7, with 11 nucleotides matching TRBD2. Germline V gene sequence: CDR1 SEHNR, CDR2 FQNEAQ (reference sequence). This CDR3 spans 15 amino acids. The CDR3 loop is CSSSFSGGAFHEQYF. CDR3 sequence (DNA): TGTTCCAGCAGCTTTAGCGGGGGGGCTTTCCACGAGCAGTACTTC. The complete variable domain, with remaining parts taken from reference TRBV7-9 and TRBJ2-7, reads DTGVSQNPRHKITKRGQNVTFRCDPISEHNRLYWYRQTLGQGPEFLTYFQNEAQLEKSRLLSDRFSAERPKGSFSTLEIQRTEQGDSAMYLCSSSFSGGAFHEQYFGPGTRLTVT.

V usage is TRBV4-1 and J usage is TRBJ1-4, with D unresolved. The CDR3 has 13 residues. Per the germline V gene, CDR1 is MGHRA and CDR2 is YSYEKL. Trimming took 1 base from V and 5 from J, leaving 5 bases between them. The CDR3 protein is CASSQARNEKLFF. The CDR3 DNA follows: TGCGCCAGCAGCCAAGCTCGGAATGAAAAACTGTTTTTT.

About this clone: Other DNA sequences in this sample translate to the same CDR3. This chain uses TRBV9 with TRBJ1-2, with D tentatively TRBD1 (6 bases). The CDR3 sequence is 14 residues long. Trimming left V 0 bases short and J 4 bases short, with 10 bases between. The germline V gene encodes CDR1 SGDLS and CDR2 YYNGEE. Here the CDR3 DNA reads TGTGCCAGCAGCGTAGGCCAGGGGTCCTATGGCTACACCTTC. It translates to CASSVGQGSYGYTF.

V and J are TRBV30 and TRBJ2-7; the D gene is possibly TRBD2 (5 bases). V was shortened by 0 bases and J by 7 bases, with 13 bases between the two germline ends. Germline loops: CDR1 GTSNPN, CDR2 SVGIG (reference sequence). The CDR3 totals 13 residues. The CDR3 loop is CAWSVRTGGEQYF. The CDR3, as DNA: TGTGCCTGGAGTGTACGAACGGGCGGGGAGCAGTACTTC.

With regard to this clone: Other nucleotide sequences from this sample produce the same CDR3. The chain has TRBV18 and TRBJ1-1; 8 nucleotides line up with TRBD1. The CDR3 length is 14 residues. Germline V CDR1 and CDR2: KGHSH, LQKENI. Trimming removed 2 bases from V and 5 bases from J; junction bases left unmatched: 4. CDR3 nucleotide sequence: TGTGCCAGCTCACCAGGACAGGGAACGACTGAAGCTTTCTTT. Its protein product is CASSPGQGTTEAFF. Full variable domain (rest looked up from reference TRBV18 and TRBJ1-1): NAGVMQNPRHLVRRRGQEARLRCSPMKGHSHVYWYRQLPEEGLKFMVYLQKENIIDESGMPKERFSAEFPKEGPSILRIQQVVRGDSAAYFCASSPGQGTTEAFFGQGTRLTVV.

This clone was recorded once. V and J are TRBV19 and TRBJ1-5; 7 bases fit TRBD1. The junction had 8 bases not matched to a gene; V was cut back by 6 bases and J by 6 bases. The CDR3 has 14 residues. Germline CDR1 LNHDA, CDR2 SQIVND (reference sequence). The CDR3 DNA sequence: TGTGCCAGTAGGCTCCGACAGGGTCCTCAGCCCCAGCATTTT. Amino acid sequence: CASRLRQGPQPQHF.

The chain carries TRBV27 and TRBJ2-1, with 9 bases identical to TRBD2. The V and J ends lost 6 bases and 0 bases, in that order; junction bases with no gene match: 6. The CDR3 has 16 residues. The germline gives CDR1 MNHEY, CDR2 SMNVEV (reference sequence). The CDR3 loop reads CASSHSSGDSYNEQFF. In DNA, the CDR3 is TGTGCCAGCAGCCATTCTAGCGGGGACTCCTACAATGAGCAGTTCTTC.